This T cell receptor (beta chain) stems from a study of radiation and T cells in renal cell carcinoma. Sequenced by immunoSEQ multiplex PCR; TCRdb stores in-frame clones only, minus some. This sample has more than 120,000 clones, with roughly 90% found just once. V lost 0 bases to trimming and J lost 2 bases; unmatched junction nucleotides: 2. The CDR3 has 16 amino acids. Germline values: CDR1 SGDLS, CDR2 YYNGEE. The time point denotes: blood 4 weeks post-SBRT, at nephrectomy. Treatment indicated: 15 Gy SBRT to primary tumor, nephrectomy 4 weeks later. The sequence came from a woman in her fifties or sixties with renal cell carcinoma. Source: blood, taken from a patient whose treatment included radiotherapy and nephrectomy. This chain uses TRBV9 with TRBJ2-3, with 11 bases identical to TRBD1. The CDR3 spells CASSVEGQGDTDTQYF. The CDR3 DNA is TGTGCCAGCAGCGTAGAGGGACAGGGGGACACAGATACGCAGTATTTT. Together with reference TRBV9 and TRBJ2-3, the CDR3 gives the full variable domain: DSGVTQTPKHLITATGQRVTLRCSPRSGDLSVYWYQQSLDQGLQFLIQYYNGEERAKGNILERFSAQQFPDLHSELNLSSLELGDSALYFCASSVEGQGDTDTQYFGPGTRLTVL.